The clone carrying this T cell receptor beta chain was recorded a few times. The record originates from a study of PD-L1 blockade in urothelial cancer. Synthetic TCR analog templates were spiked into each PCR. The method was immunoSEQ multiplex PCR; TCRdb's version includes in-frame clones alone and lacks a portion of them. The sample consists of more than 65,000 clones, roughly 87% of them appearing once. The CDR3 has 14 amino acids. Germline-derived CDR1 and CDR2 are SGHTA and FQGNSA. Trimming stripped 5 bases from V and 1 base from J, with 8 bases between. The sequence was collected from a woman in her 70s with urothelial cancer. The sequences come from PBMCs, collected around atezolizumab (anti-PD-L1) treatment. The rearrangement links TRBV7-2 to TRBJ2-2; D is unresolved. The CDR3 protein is CASSAAGNTGELFF. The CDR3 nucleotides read TGTGCCAGCAGCGCTGCAGGGAACACCGGGGAGCTGTTTTTT.